This T cell receptor (beta chain) was sequenced in a study of blood T cell repertoires in COVID-19 (dated by TCRdb to 2018 to 2020). The study in broad terms: Collaborator samples came from the United States, Italy and Spain and covered acute and convalescent phases of COVID-19. The prospective study material was composed of cDNA or gDNA derived from T cells, B-cell-depleted T cells, or PBMCs. The dataset comprised deeply sampled blood TCRbeta repertoires from subjects exposed to, actively infected with, or recovered from COVID-19. The repertoires were released in a freely available public database intended as a resource for research on the immune response to SARS-CoV-2. The samples were drawn from the first 160 participants of the ongoing ImmuneRACE study and from under 1,500 subjects provided by 6 global collaborators. Nearly every sample came with metadata listing a de-identified subject ID, COVID-19 status, age in years and sex. Where available, HLA class I and class II types were taken from metadata supplied by the sample provider and were not determined by assay-based typing.

The collaborating institutions used their own protocols to collect whole blood in K2EDTA tubes. For TCRbeta analysis, collaborators shipped samples in one of three forms: frozen whole blood, isolated PBMCs, or DNA extracted from either of those sample types. Deletion took 4 bases off V and 5 bases off J, with a span of 18 bases between the germline ends. Including cysteine and phenylalanine, the CDR3 has 17 amino acids. The DNA shown is the 51-base CDR3, in frame from base 1. TCRbeta CDR3 regions were amplified from genomic DNA using the immunoSEQ Assay, a bias-controlled multiplex PCR. The study's processing was this. The number of nucleated cells in each sample was estimated from the amplification of reference gene primers within the assay. To quantify the absolute abundance of each unique TCRbeta CDR3 rearrangement, sequence reads were collapsed and filtered. For each sample, productive Simpson clonality was calculated by taking the square root of Simpson's diversity index across productive rearrangements. TCRdb limited this immuneACCESS table to in-frame rearrangements with V and J called. A share of clones is missing; checked studies link under half to unresolved V genes, and the rest is unexplained. Clone size and the V and J calls come from that table; the DNA yielded D and trimming. A total of about 150,000 clones appear in this sample, 80% to 90% of them only once. The ten largest clones capture around 35% of the sample.

This clone was seen a few times. Its binding antigen is unknown. No much larger clone exists at a distance of one base, and base qualities are not known. Points the paper makes about the study in general: The quantity of clinical and demographic metadata differed by source and by participant and was supplied without curation.

The sequenced sample consisted of peripheral blood. This clonotype was obtained from a human donor in a cohort sampled during active COVID-19. The V gene is TRBV23-1 and the J gene is TRBJ1-6; no confident D gene assignment can be made. TRBV23-1 is filed as an ORF, its function uncertain. The CDR3 loop reads CASSRLYGATDNSPLHF. The sequenced DNA is TGCGCCAGCAGTCGATTGTATGGAGCCACTGATAATTCACCCCTCCACTTT.